The rows below give T cell receptor beta chains drawn from one sample of a study of cytomegalovirus exposure and HLA in healthy donors. The data were produced by immunoSEQ multiplex PCR, yet TCRdb's version contains in-frame clones alone and is incomplete. Here the sample table reports 120,000 to 150,000 clones. Sequencing input: PBMCs. The receptors here all came from a man aged 35 to 55 in good health and CMV-seronegative. CDR3s include the opening cysteine and the closing phenylalanine or tryptophan. D genes are given only for firm matches.

D: TRBD1; V: TRBV5-4; J: TRBJ1-1; length: 17; CDR3: CASSLARDRGRVAEAFF; DNA: TGTGCCAGCAGCTTGGCCCGGGACAGGGGGCGCGTCGCTGAAGCTTTCTTT
D: .; V: TRBV7-9; J: TRBJ1-4; length: 14; CDR3: CASSQTATNEKLFF; DNA: TGTGCCAGCAGCCAGACAGCAACTAATGAAAAACTGTTTTTT
D: TRBD1; V: TRBV28; J: TRBJ1-4; length: 14; CDR3: CASRQQGGSEKLFF; DNA: TGTGCCAGCAGGCAACAGGGGGGGAGTGAAAAACTGTTTTTT
D: .; V: TRBV7-3; J: TRBJ1-2; length: 13; CDR3: CASSFTGLHGYTF; DNA: TGTGCCAGCAGCTTCACAGGGTTACATGGCTACACCTTC
D: .; V: TRBV7-3; J: TRBJ1-6; length: 13; CDR3: CASSADTYSPLHF; DNA: TGTGCCAGCAGCGCGGATACCTATTCACCCCTCCACTTT
D: .; V: TRBV7-2; J: TRBJ2-5; length: 14; CDR3: CASSLGVSGGTQYF; DNA: TGTGCCAGCAGCTTAGGCGTCTCTGGAGGGACCCAGTACTTC
D: TRBD1; V: TRBV4-3; J: TRBJ2-7; length: 15; CDR3: CASSQAGTGGYEQYF; DNA: TGCGCCAGCAGCCAAGCGGGGACAGGGGGCTACGAGCAGTACTTC
D: .; V: TRBV4-2; J: TRBJ2-2; length: 15; CDR3: CASSQDLGANGELFF; DNA: TGTGCCAGCAGCCAAGATCTTGGGGCGAACGGGGAGCTGTTTTTT
D: .; V: TRBV6-5; J: TRBJ2-2; length: 15; CDR3: CASRVPMGGTGELFF; DNA: TGTGCCAGCAGAGTCCCGATGGGGGGTACCGGGGAGCTGTTTTTT
D: TRBD1; V: TRBV2; J: TRBJ1-1; length: 15; CDR3: CASRPGQGLNTEAFF; DNA: TGTGCCAGCCGCCCGGGACAGGGCTTGAACACTGAAGCTTTCTTT
D: .; V: TRBV6-5; J: TRBJ2-7; length: 15; CDR3: CASSYSWGDHYEQYF; DNA: TGTGCCAGCAGTTACTCCTGGGGAGACCACTACGAGCAGTACTTC
D: TRBD1; V: TRBV4-2; J: TRBJ2-1; length: 15; CDR3: CASSQRTGTYNEQFF; DNA: TGTGCCAGCAGCCAAAGGACAGGAACCTACAATGAGCAGTTCTTC
D: TRBD1; V: TRBV25-1; J: TRBJ1-1; length: 18; CDR3: CASSDSSGTGEEDTEAFF; DNA: TGTGCCAGCAGTGACTCATCCGGGACAGGGGAGGAGGACACTGAAGCTTTCTTT
D: .; V: TRBV6-6; J: TRBJ2-3; length: 10; CDR3: CASKRDTQYF; DNA: TGTGCCAGCAAGAGGGATACGCAGTATTTT
D: .; V: TRBV7-3; J: TRBJ2-3; length: 14; CDR3: CASSPDRYTDTQYF; DNA: TGTGCCAGCAGCCCCGATCGCTACACAGATACGCAGTATTTT
D: .; V: TRBV10-1; J: TRBJ1-1; length: 14; CDR3: CASSDRSMNTEAFF; DNA: TGCGCCAGCAGTGATAGAAGTATGAACACTGAAGCTTTCTTT
D: .; V: TRBV4-3; J: TRBJ2-7; length: 14; CDR3: CASSQDPGNYEQYF; DNA: TGCGCCAGCAGCCAAGACCCAGGGAACTACGAGCAGTACTTC
D: TRBD1; V: TRBV6-1; J: TRBJ1-3; length: 15; CDR3: CASSEQGASGNTIYF; DNA: TGTGCCAGCAGTGAACAGGGGGCATCAGGAAACACCATATATTTT
D: .; V: TRBV11-3; J: TRBJ2-1; length: 11; CDR3: CASMGAGEQFF; DNA: TGTGCCAGCATGGGGGCCGGGGAGCAGTTCTTC
D: TRBD1; V: TRBV5-1; J: TRBJ2-7; length: 18; CDR3: CASSSPRQGALFSYEQYF; DNA: TGCGCCAGCAGCTCCCCTCGACAGGGGGCGTTATTCTCCTACGAGCAGTACTTC
D: .; V: TRBV11-1; J: TRBJ2-5; length: 16; CDR3: CASSLVRDWARETQYF; DNA: TGTGCCAGCAGCTTAGTCAGGGATTGGGCCAGAGAGACCCAGTACTTC
D: .; V: TRBV7-8; J: TRBJ2-7; length: 21; CDR3: CASSPLTPPSGGAFSSYEQYF; DNA: TGTGCCAGCAGCCCCTTAACCCCTCCTTCGGGGGGCGCTTTTAGCTCCTACGAGCAGTACTTC
D: .; V: TRBV27; J: TRBJ1-4; length: 13; CDR3: CASSWGGNEKLFF; DNA: TGTGCCAGCAGTTGGGGGGGTAATGAAAAACTGTTTTTT
D: TRBD1; V: TRBV7-9; J: TRBJ1-1; length: 14; CDR3: CASSLAQGGTEAFF; DNA: TGTGCCAGCAGCTTAGCACAGGGGGGCACTGAAGCTTTCTTT
D: .; V: TRBV2; J: TRBJ2-7; length: 10; CDR3: CASKRESLYF; DNA: TGTGCCAGCAAACGGGAAAGCCTGTACTTC
D: TRBD1; V: TRBV5-4; J: TRBJ1-4; length: 14; CDR3: CASSLGTGLEKLFF; DNA: TGTGCCAGCAGCCTCGGGACAGGGCTTGAAAAACTGTTTTTT
D: .; V: TRBV2; J: TRBJ1-2; length: 13; CDR3: CASSEGRDYGYTF; DNA: TGTGCCAGCAGTGAAGGGCGGGACTATGGCTACACCTTC